This is a list of T cell receptor beta chains from one sample in a study of blood T cell repertoires in COVID-19. The method was immunoSEQ multiplex PCR; TCRdb's version includes in-frame clones alone and lacks a portion of them. The sample yields nearly 200,000 clones, 80% to 85% seen once. Sequences were obtained from PBMCs or T cells enriched from blood (not recorded which). The receptors stem from a man aged 40-49 years who had recovered from COVID-19. Both conserved end residues are part of each CDR3. The D gene is left open where the match is weak. Size tells how often a clone was seen (once, few, many) or the class of an expanded clone, and some rows leave it out.

J	D	V	size	DNA	CDR3
TRBJ2-7	TRBD1	TRBV7-2	NA	TGTGCCAGCAGCTTAGGTTCAGGGCAGGGGGTATACGAGCAGTACTTC	CASSLGSGQGVYEQYF
TRBJ2-7	TRBD2	TRBV9	once	TGTGCCAGCAGCAGCGGAGCGGGGGACGAGCAGTACTTC	CASSSGAGDEQYF
TRBJ1-1	NA	TRBV7-6	NA	TGTGCCAGCAGCCCCCGACAGGCTGAAGCTTTCTTT	CASSPRQAEAFF
TRBJ1-2	NA	TRBV7-6	NA	TGTGCCAGCAGCTTAGGACAGTCAACGTACGATGGCTACACCTTC	CASSLGQSTYDGYTF
TRBJ2-3	TRBD2	TRBV6-2/TRBV6-3	NA	TGTGCCAGCAGTTACAGCGGGGGGCACACAGATACGCAGTATTTT	CASSYSGGHTDTQYF
TRBJ1-1	NA	TRBV15	NA	TGTGCCACCAGCAGAGTGACAGGAGGTGAAGCTTTCTTT	CATSRVTGGEAFF
TRBJ2-7	TRBD2	TRBV19	NA	TGTGCCAGTAGTCTCGGCGGGGGGCGACCCTACGAGCAGTACTTC	CASSLGGGRPYEQYF
TRBJ2-7	NA	TRBV15	NA	TGTGCCACCAGCAAATTAGACACCCCCTACGAGCAGTACTTC	CATSKLDTPYEQYF
TRBJ1-1	NA	TRBV19	NA	TGTGCCAGTAGTACCCGACTGTTTATGAACACTGAAGCTTTCTTT	CASSTRLFMNTEAFF
TRBJ1-2	TRBD1	TRBV19	NA	TGTGCCAGTAGTCCCGGGACAGGGGCCAGACGAGCCTATGGCTACACCTTC	CASSPGTGARRAYGYTF
TRBJ1-1	TRBD1	TRBV19	NA	TGTGCCAGTTTTGACAGGGATAGGGACACTGAAGCTTTCTTT	CASFDRDRDTEAFF
TRBJ1-2	NA	TRBV7-2	NA	TGTGCCAGCAGCTTCAGGAACTATGGCTACACCTTC	CASSFRNYGYTF
TRBJ2-7	TRBD1	TRBV4-1	NA	TGCGCCAGCAGCTATGGGACAGGGGGGTACGAGCAGTACTTC	CASSYGTGGYEQYF
TRBJ2-7	TRBD1	TRBV4-2	NA	TGTGCCAGCAGCCGAGAAGGGACAGGAACCTACGAGCAGTACTTC	CASSREGTGTYEQYF
TRBJ1-2	TRBD1	TRBV2	few	TGTGCCAGCATGGGACAGATCCTCTATGGCTACACCTTC	CASMGQILYGYTF
TRBJ1-1	NA	TRBV10-2	NA	TGCGCCAGCAGCACGGGAACTAGGCCTTTTGGCACTGAAGCTTTCTTT	CASSTGTRPFGTEAFF
TRBJ1-6	NA	TRBV19	NA	TGTGCCAGTAGTATAGATCGTCCAGGGAGGGATTCACCCCTCCACTTT	CASSIDRPGRDSPLHF
TRBJ2-7	NA	TRBV4-3	NA	TGCGCCAGCAGCCAAGATGGAGACACTCGGGAAGAGCAGTACTTC	CASSQDGDTREEQYF
TRBJ1-4	NA	TRBV11-2	NA	TGTGCCAGCAGCGCAACTAGGGCTCATAATGAAAAACTGTTTTTT	CASSATRAHNEKLFF
TRBJ1-1	TRBD1	TRBV19	NA	TGTGCCAGTAGTGTGCACGGGACAGCCTCTGAAGCTTTCTTT	CASSVHGTASEAFF
TRBJ1-2	NA	TRBV19	many	TGTGCCAGTAGCCCAGGGATGAGCAGACCCTATGGCTACACCTTC	CASSPGMSRPYGYTF
TRBJ1-5	NA	TRBV5-1	NA	TGCGCCAGCAGCTTAGACGGCCAGGGGCATCAGCCCCAGCATTTT	CASSLDGQGHQPQHF
TRBJ1-2	NA	TRBV6-5	NA	TGTGCCAGCAGTTACACCCAACGGTCAAACCATGGCTACACCTTC	CASSYTQRSNHGYTF
TRBJ1-1	NA	TRBV5-1	NA	TGCGCCAGCAGCTTGGTACAGGCCATGAACACTGAAGCTTTCTTT	CASSLVQAMNTEAFF
TRBJ1-4	NA	TRBV29-1	NA	TGCAGCGTTGCGGGGGTTGAAAAACTGTTTTTT	CSVAGVEKLFF
TRBJ2-3	TRBD1	TRBV4-3	few	TGCGCCAGCAGCCAGGGGACAGGGTATCGCACAGATACGCAGTATTTT	CASSQGTGYRTDTQYF
TRBJ1-5	NA	TRBV24-1	NA	TGTGCCACCAGTGATGATCGAGGAGGCTCTTTTCAGCCCCAGCATTTT	CATSDDRGGSFQPQHF
TRBJ1-1	TRBD1	TRBV7-2	NA	TGTGCCAGCAGCTTAGGGGGACAGGGATCGAACACTGAAGCTTTCTTT	CASSLGGQGSNTEAFF
TRBJ2-7	TRBD1	TRBV5-1	NA	TGCGCCAGCAGCACCGGGACAGGTCCTTTAGAGCAGTACTTC	CASSTGTGPLEQYF
TRBJ2-3	NA	TRBV20-1	NA	TGCAGTGCTAGTCAGGGGCGGGGGAGCACAGATACGCAGTATTTT	CSASQGRGSTDTQYF
TRBJ2-2	TRBD1	TRBV29-1	NA	TGCAGCGTGGGGACAGGGGGCGCGGCCGGGGAGCTGTTTTTT	CSVGTGGAAGELFF
TRBJ1-6	TRBD1	TRBV13	NA	TGTGCCAGCAGGCAGGGGGGAAAAGATTCACCCCTCCACTTT	CASRQGGKDSPLHF
TRBJ2-1	NA	TRBV18	NA	TGTGCCAGCTCACCACCGAGGGTGGAGCAGTTCTTC	CASSPPRVEQFF
TRBJ1-3	NA	TRBV27	NA	TGTGCCAGCAGTTTATCTAGCTCTGGAAACACCATATATTTT	CASSLSSSGNTIYF
TRBJ1-2	TRBD1	TRBV20-1	few	TGCAGTGCTAGTAAGGCCGGACAGGGGGCCTATGGCTACACCTTC	CSASKAGQGAYGYTF
TRBJ1-2	TRBD1	TRBV4-2	NA	TGTGCCAGCAGCCAAGAAGGGGGCGACAGCTATGGCTACACCTTC	CASSQEGGDSYGYTF
TRBJ1-1	NA	TRBV18	NA	TGTGCCAGCTCACCACTTATGGAGGACACTGAAGCTTTCTTT	CASSPLMEDTEAFF
TRBJ2-1	NA	TRBV2	NA	TGTGCCAGCAGTGAAGGACAGCACAATGAGCAGTTCTTC	CASSEGQHNEQFF
TRBJ2-7	TRBD1	TRBV10-2	NA	TGCGCCAGCAGTCGACAGGGCTACGAGCAGTACTTC	CASSRQGYEQYF
TRBJ2-1	TRBD2	TRBV7-2	NA	TGTGCCAGCAGCTGGACTAGCTCCTACAATGAGCAGTTCTTC	CASSWTSSYNEQFF
TRBJ1-1	NA	TRBV18	NA	TGTGCCAGCTCACCTTTCTTGTACTCGGGGAGCACTGAAGCTTTCTTT	CASSPFLYSGSTEAFF
TRBJ1-1	NA	TRBV19	NA	TGTGCCAGTAGCAAGGGGACTGAAGCTTTCTTT	CASSKGTEAFF
TRBJ1-2	NA	TRBV9	NA	TGTGCCAGCAGCGTAGGTGCCCAGGGCAACTATGGCTACACCTTC	CASSVGAQGNYGYTF
TRBJ1-2	NA	TRBV3-1/TRBV3-2	NA	TGTGCCAGCAGCCAAGATCCGGGGGGGCAGTCTAAGCACACCTTC	CASSQDPGGQSKHTF
TRBJ2-5	TRBD1	TRBV9	NA	TGTGCCAGCAGCGTCGACAGGGGTGGAAAGACCCAGTACTTC	CASSVDRGGKTQYF
TRBJ1-2	NA	TRBV28	NA	TGTGCCAGCAGTTTTCCCTTAGCGTCACAGAAATTATATGGCTACACCTTC	CASSFPLASQKLYGYTF